This T cell receptor (beta chain) was sequenced for a study of T cells in localized non-small cell lung cancer. This clone has more than one count but fewer than ten. No antigen is known for it. CDR1 and CDR2 from the germline V gene are ENHRY and SYGVKD. With 0 bases removed from V and 7 bases from J, the gap between germline ends came to 15 bases. The CDR3 has 15 amino acids. Clones were read by immunoSEQ multiplex PCR, and TCRdb kept only the in-frame ones, dropping some. The sample consists of roughly 1,700 clones, 32% of them appearing once. Study-wide results and caveats: Median detection of top 100 tumor clones in adjacent lung was over 45 clones.

The chain combines TRBV10-3 with TRBJ1-2; weak D call: TRBD1 (5 bases). The TCR comes from a female donor of 60 years or more with stage I lung adenocarcinoma. The source material was normal lung tissue next to the tumor, sampled before any cancer treatment. This chain's CDR3 is CAISESGRSLGGYTF. CDR3 DNA sequence: TGTGCCATCAGTGAGTCGGGACGATCGCTGGGTGGCTACACCTTC.